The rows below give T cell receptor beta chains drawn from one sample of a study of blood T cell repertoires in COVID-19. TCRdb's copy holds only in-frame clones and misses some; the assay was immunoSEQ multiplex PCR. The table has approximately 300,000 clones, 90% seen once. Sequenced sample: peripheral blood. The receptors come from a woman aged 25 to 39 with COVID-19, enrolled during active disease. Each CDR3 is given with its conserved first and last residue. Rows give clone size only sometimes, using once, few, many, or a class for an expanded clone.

CASSQRGTNTGELFF	TRBV4-2	few
CASSSPPGTRNTEAFF	TRBV3-1/TRBV3-2	-
CASTHKGTSGPLNIQYF	TRBV2	-
CASSYYYRGEGYTF	TRBV6-5	few
CASSQVGTGASTDTQYF	TRBV4-2	-
CASSPGTGGYGYTF	TRBV28	once
CASTIKTAEQYF	TRBV27	-
CASRVPAGEGSPLHF	TRBV28	once
CASSRLWGRGGPGGAYNEQFF	TRBV21-1	-
CASSQAEGTGSEKLFF	TRBV4-2	once
CASKEVQWSGNTIYF	TRBV6-5	-
CASSLADRVNTGELFF	TRBV14	-
CASSYGSVTNTGELFF	TRBV7-6	-
CASSPLGAGTGEGYTF	TRBV9	-
CASRHYNEKLFF	TRBV6-5	-
CASSEQANQPQHF	TRBV6-4	once
CASSYGTGDTEAFF	TRBV28	-
CASSSATGGYGYTF	TRBV27	-
CASSLAGTGGQETQYF	TRBV5-1	once
CASSQDRGQPQHF	TRBV4-1	-
CASSGGLPLGTDTQYF	TRBV19	-
CASCQLRTGELFF	TRBV6-2/TRBV6-3	-
CASSFGQGVNYGYTF	TRBV5-4	-
CASGAGGQETQYF	TRBV7-3	-
CASRGLAGAPNTGELFF	TRBV5-1	once
CATREGGTGELFF	TRBV5-6	-
CASSLGQGSTDTQYF	TRBV5-4	-